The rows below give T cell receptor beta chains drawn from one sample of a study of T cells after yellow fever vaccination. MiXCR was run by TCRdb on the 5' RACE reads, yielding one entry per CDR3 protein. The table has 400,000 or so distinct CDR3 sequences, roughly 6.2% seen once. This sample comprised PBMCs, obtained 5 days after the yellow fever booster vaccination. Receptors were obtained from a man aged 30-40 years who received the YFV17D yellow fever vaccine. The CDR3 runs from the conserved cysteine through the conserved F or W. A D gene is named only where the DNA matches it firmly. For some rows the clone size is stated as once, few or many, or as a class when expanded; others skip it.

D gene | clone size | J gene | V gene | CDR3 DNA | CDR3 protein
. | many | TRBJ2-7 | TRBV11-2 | TGTGCCAGCAGCTTAGTACGGAGCTCCTACGAGCAGTACTTC | CASSLVRSSYEQYF
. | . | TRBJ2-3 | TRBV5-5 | TGTGCCAGCACCCTCTTAGAACGGCCAGATACGCAGTATTTT | CASTLLERPDTQYF
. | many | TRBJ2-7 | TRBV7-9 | TGTGCCAGCAGCTTGGCCCGGGCCTACGAGCAGTACTTC | CASSLARAYEQYF
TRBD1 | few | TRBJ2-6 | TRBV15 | TGTGCCACCAGCAGCGGACAGGGCCTCTCTGGGGCCAACGTCCTGACTTTC | CATSSGQGLSGANVLTF
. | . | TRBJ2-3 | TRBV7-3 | TGTGCCAGCAGCTTAGGGGGAGGTACGCAGTATTTT | CASSLGGGTQYF
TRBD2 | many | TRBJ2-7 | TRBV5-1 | TGCGCCAGCAACCGGGAGGCTTCCTACGAGCAGTACTTC | CASNREASYEQYF
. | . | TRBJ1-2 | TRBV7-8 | TGTGCCAGCAGCCCAATGACGGAGGAATATGGCTACACCTTC | CASSPMTEEYGYTF
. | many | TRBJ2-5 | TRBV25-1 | TGTGCCAGCAGTGAGAGGGGCCGGGGGGAGACCCAGTACTTC | CASSERGRGETQYF
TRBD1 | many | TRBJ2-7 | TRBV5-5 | TGTGCCAGCAGCACGCGGACAGGGGGCTACGAGCAGTACTTC | CASSTRTGGYEQYF
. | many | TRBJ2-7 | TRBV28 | TGTGCCAGCAGCCCATCCGGGCCCTACGAGCAGTACTTC | CASSPSGPYEQYF
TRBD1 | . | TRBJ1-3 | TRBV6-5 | TGTGCCAGCAGTTACTCGAAACAGGGGGCTGGAAACACCATATATTTT | CASSYSKQGAGNTIYF
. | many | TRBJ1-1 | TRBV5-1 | TGCGCCAGCAGCGTAGGGGACACCACCCGGGGCACTGAAGCTTTCTTT | CASSVGDTTRGTEAFF
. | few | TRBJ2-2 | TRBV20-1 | TGCAGTGCGAGATCGGGCGCGAACACCGGGGAGCTGTTTTTT | CSARSGANTGELFF
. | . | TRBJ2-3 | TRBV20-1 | TGCAGTGCTAGTGGGGCAGATACGCAGTATTTT | CSASGADTQYF
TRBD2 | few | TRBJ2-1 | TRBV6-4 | TGTGCCAGCAGTGGGACTAGCGGGTACACCAATGAGCAGTTCTTC | CASSGTSGYTNEQFF
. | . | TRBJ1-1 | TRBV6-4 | TGTGCCAGCAGTGAATACAGGAACACTGAAGCTTTCTTT | CASSEYRNTEAFF
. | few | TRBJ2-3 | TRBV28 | TGTGCCAGCAGTTTATCTCCAGGGGCCCAAGATACGCAGTATTTT | CASSLSPGAQDTQYF
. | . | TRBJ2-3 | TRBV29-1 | TGCAGCGTTCGTCAGGGAACAGATACGCAGTATTTT | CSVRQGTDTQYF
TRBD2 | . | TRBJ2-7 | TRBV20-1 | TGCAGTGCGAGATACGGGAGGACGGAAGACGAGCAGTACTTC | CSARYGRTEDEQYF
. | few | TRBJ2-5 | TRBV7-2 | TGTGCCAGCAGCTTAGACCGTACGTGGCTAGAGACCCAGTACTTC | CASSLDRTWLETQYF
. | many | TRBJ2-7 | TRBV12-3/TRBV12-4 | TGTGCCAGCAACGGAAAATCAGGGTACGAGCAGTACTTC | CASNGKSGYEQYF
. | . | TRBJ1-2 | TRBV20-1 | TGCAGTGCTCCGGGACTTTCAAACTATGGCTACACCTTC | CSAPGLSNYGYTF